The present entry profiles one T cell receptor beta chain with its context. Trimming took 1 base from V and 4 from J, leaving 2 bases between them. The CDR3 has 12 residues. Per the germline V gene, CDR1 is MGHDK and CDR2 is SYGVNS. Method: immunoSEQ multiplex PCR; TCRdb's copy keeps in-frame clones and lacks some. The sample has over 110,000 clones, approximately 84% seen once. This sample stems from a study of blood T cell repertoires in COVID-19. The TCR comes from a middle-aged man in a cohort exposed to, infected with or recovered from COVID-19 (not recorded which). The chain joins TRBV25-1 to TRBJ1-3, with unresolved D. Sequencing was carried out using PBMCs or T cells enriched from blood (not recorded which). For the CDR3, the DNA is TGTGCCAGCAGTGAATCAGGAAACACCATATATTTT. Protein product: CASSESGNTIYF.